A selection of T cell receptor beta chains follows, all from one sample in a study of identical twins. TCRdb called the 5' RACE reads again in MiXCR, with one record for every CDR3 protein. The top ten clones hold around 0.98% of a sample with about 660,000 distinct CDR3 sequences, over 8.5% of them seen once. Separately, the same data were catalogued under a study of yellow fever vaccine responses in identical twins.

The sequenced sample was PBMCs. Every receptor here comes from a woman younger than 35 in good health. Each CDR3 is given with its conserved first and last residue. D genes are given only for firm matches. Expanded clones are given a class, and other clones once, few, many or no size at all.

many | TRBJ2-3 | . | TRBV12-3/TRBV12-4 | CASSPNFVDTQYF | TGTGCCAGCAGCCCGAACTTCGTGGATACGCAGTATTTT
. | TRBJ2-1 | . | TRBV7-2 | CASRSEWENEQFF | TGTGCCAGCAGATCGGAGTGGGAGAATGAGCAGTTCTTC
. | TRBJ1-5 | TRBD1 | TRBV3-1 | CASSSRTGQSQPQHF | TGTGCCAGCTCGAGTCGGACAGGGCAAAGTCAGCCCCAGCATTTT
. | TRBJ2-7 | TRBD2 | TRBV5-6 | CASSTMTSALTYEQYF | TGTGCCAGCAGCACGATGACTAGCGCACTAACCTACGAGCAGTACTTC
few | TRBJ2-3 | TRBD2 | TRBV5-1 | CASSQDTSGYYTDTQYF | TGCGCCAGCAGCCAGGACACTAGCGGGTATTACACAGATACGCAGTATTTT
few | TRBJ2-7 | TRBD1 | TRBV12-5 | CASGHRQGYEQYF | TGTGCTAGTGGTCACAGACAGGGTTACGAGCAGTACTTC
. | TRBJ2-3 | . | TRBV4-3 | CASSQDATGLQVVDTQYF | TGCGCCAGCAGCCAAGATGCAACGGGACTGCAAGTTGTAGATACGCAGTATTTT
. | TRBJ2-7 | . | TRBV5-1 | CASSLVGTREEQYF | TGCGCCAGCAGCTTGGTCGGGACAAGGGAAGAGCAGTACTTC
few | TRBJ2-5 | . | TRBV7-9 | CASKRLELEETQYF | TGTGCCAGCAAGCGACTAGAGTTAGAAGAGACCCAGTACTTC
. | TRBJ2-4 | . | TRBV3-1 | CASSQGNGGLSIAKNIQYF | TGTGCCAGCAGCCAAGGAAACGGGGGGCTCTCAATAGCCAAAAACATTCAGTACTTC
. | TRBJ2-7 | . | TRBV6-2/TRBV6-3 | CATSSIGTQSYEQYF | TGTGCCACCTCCTCGATCGGGACACAATCCTACGAGCAGTACTTC
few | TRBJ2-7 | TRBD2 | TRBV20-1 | CSARGSWLAGGLNEQYF | TGCAGTGCTAGGGGTAGTTGGCTAGCGGGAGGCCTGAACGAGCAGTACTTC
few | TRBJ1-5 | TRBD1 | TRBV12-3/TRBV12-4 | CASTPTGGNQPQHF | TGTGCCAGCACCCCCACAGGGGGCAATCAGCCCCAGCATTTT
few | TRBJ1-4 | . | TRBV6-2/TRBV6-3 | CASSYEGVEEKLFF | TGTGCCAGCAGTTACGAAGGGGTGGAAGAAAAACTGTTTTTT
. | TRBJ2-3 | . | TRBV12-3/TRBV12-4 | CACSLILQSRGPTDTQYF | TGTGCCTGCAGTTTAATATTGCAATCCCGTGGGCCCACAGATACGCAGTATTTT
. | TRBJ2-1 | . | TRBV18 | CASSPVLQGGEQFF | TGTGCCAGCTCACCGGTCCTCCAGGGGGGTGAGCAGTTCTTC
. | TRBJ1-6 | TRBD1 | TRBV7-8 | CASSSGGVGSPLHF | TGTGCCAGCAGCTCAGGGGGCGTCGGTTCACCCCTCCACTTT
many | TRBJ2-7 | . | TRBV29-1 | CSVATFFTASSYEQYF | TGCAGCGTTGCCACGTTCTTCACGGCTAGCTCCTACGAGCAGTACTTC
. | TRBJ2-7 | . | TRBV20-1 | CSASGLRYEQYF | TGCAGTGCTAGCGGCCTAAGGTACGAGCAGTACTTC
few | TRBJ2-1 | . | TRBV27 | CASSSELDFNEQFF | TGTGCCAGCAGTTCTGAGCTTGATTTCAATGAGCAGTTCTTC
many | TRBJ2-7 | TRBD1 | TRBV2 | CASLERGLYEQYF | TGTGCCAGCTTAGAAAGGGGGCTCTACGAGCAGTACTTC
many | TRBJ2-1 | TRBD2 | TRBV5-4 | CASSFLRESYNEQFF | TGTGCCAGCAGCTTCCTGCGGGAGTCGTACAATGAGCAGTTCTTC
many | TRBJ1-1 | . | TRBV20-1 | CSARDLGVGFAEAFF | TGCAGTGCTAGAGATTTGGGCGTAGGATTCGCTGAAGCTTTCTTT
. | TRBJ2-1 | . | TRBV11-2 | CASSLVGWVLDEQFF | TGTGCCAGCAGCTTAGTGGGATGGGTATTGGATGAGCAGTTCTTC
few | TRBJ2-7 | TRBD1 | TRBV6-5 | CASSLTGVGIYEQYF | TGTGCCAGCAGTTTGACAGGGGTCGGTATCTACGAGCAGTACTTC
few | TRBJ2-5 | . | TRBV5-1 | CASSLGGLTPGETQYF | TGCGCCAGCAGCTTGGGAGGACTGACCCCCGGGGAGACCCAGTACTTC
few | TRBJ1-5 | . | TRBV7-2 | CASSLDVGDQPQHF | TGTGCCAGCAGCTTAGACGTCGGCGATCAGCCCCAGCATTTT
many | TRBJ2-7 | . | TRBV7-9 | CASRAAGSYEQYF | TGTGCCAGCAGAGCAGCGGGCAGTTACGAGCAGTACTTC
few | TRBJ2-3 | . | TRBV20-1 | CSARDRRRGSSTDTQYF | TGCAGTGCTAGAGATAGAAGGCGGGGCTCTAGCACAGATACGCAGTATTTT
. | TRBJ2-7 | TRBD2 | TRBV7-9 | CASSSPGLAGVYEQYF | TGTGCCAGCAGCTCACCGGGACTAGCGGGGGTCTACGAGCAGTACTTC
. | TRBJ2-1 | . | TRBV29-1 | CSVETSQAEQFF | TGCAGCGTTGAAACCAGTCAGGCTGAGCAGTTCTTC
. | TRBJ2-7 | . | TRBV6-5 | CASSYSGASLREQYF | TGTGCCAGCAGTTACTCAGGGGCCAGTTTGAGGGAGCAGTACTTC
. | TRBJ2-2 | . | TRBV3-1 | CASSQQGLSNTGELFF | TGTGCCAGCAGCCAGCAGGGGTTATCGAACACCGGGGAGCTGTTTTTT
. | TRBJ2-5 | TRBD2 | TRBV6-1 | CASSRGLAGVETQYF | TGTGCCAGCAGCCGCGGGCTAGCGGGGGTGGAGACCCAGTACTTC
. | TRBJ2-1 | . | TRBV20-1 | CSARDPNRVGSYNEQFF | TGCAGTGCTAGAGATCCGAACAGGGTCGGCTCCTACAATGAGCAGTTCTTC
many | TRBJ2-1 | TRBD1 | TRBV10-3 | CAISEGGLAYNEQFF | TGTGCCATCAGTGAAGGGGGCCTCGCTTACAATGAGCAGTTCTTC
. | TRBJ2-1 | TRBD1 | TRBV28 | CASSFTPTGFDEQFF | TGTGCCAGCAGTTTTACCCCGACAGGGTTCGATGAGCAGTTCTTC
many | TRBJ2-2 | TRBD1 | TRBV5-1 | CASSSTLGQLLNTGELFF | TGCGCCAGCAGCTCGACGTTGGGACAGCTATTGAACACCGGGGAGCTGTTTTTT
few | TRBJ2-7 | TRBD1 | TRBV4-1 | CASSHLTGTGGYEQYF | TGCGCCAGCAGCCACTTGACCGGGACAGGGGGTTACGAGCAGTACTTC
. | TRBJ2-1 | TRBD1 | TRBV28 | CASRWTGAYNEQFF | TGTGCCAGCCGTTGGACAGGGGCCTACAATGAGCAGTTCTTC